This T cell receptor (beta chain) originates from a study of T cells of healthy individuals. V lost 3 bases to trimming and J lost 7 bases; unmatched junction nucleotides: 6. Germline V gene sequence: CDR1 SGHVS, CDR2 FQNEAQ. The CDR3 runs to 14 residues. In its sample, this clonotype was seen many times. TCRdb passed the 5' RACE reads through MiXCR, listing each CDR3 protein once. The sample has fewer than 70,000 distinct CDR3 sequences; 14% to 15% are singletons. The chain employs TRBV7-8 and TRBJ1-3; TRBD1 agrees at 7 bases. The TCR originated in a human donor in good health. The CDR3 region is CASSLSDRSNTIYF. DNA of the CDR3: TGTGCCAGCAGCTTGTCGGACAGGTCGAACACCATATATTTT.